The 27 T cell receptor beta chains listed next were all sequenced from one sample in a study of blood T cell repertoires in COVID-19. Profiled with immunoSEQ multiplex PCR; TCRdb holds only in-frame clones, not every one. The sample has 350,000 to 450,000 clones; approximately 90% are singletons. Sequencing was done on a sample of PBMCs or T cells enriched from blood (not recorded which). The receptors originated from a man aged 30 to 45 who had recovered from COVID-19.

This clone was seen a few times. Here the CDR3 DNA reads TGTGCCAGCAGCCAAGAGTCCGGCGGGAGAGAGACCCAGTACTTC. Translated: CASSQESGGRETQYF. The gene calls are TRBV3-1 (or the pseudogene TRBV3-2) and TRBJ2-5; 7 positions agree with TRBD2. Germline V gives CDR1 LGHDT, CDR2 YNNKEL (reference sequence). Trimming removed 0 bases from V and 4 bases from J; junction bases left unmatched: 5. The CDR3 has 15 amino acids.

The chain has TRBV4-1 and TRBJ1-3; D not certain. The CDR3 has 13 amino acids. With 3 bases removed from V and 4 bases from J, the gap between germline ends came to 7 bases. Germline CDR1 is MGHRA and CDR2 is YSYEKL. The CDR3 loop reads CASSQRSGNTIYF. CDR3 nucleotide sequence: TGCGCCAGCAGCCAGAGGTCGGGAAACACCATATATTTT.

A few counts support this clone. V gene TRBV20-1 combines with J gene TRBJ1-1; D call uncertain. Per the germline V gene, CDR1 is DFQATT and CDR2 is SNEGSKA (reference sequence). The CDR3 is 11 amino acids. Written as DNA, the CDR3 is TGCAGCGCGTTTAGGAACACTGAAGCTTTCTTT. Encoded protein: CSAFRNTEAFF.

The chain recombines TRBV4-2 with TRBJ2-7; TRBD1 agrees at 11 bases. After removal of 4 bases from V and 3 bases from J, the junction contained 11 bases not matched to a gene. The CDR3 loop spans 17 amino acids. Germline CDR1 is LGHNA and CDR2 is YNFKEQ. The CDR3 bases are TGTGCCAGCAGCCCAGGACAGGGGGCCGCGAGAAGCTACGAGCAGTACTTC. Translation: CASSPGQGAARSYEQYF.

The CDR3 here is CASSFDGSIYEQYF. The CDR3 nucleotides are TGTGCCAGCAGCTTCGACGGGAGCATTTACGAGCAGTACTTC. The V and J genes are TRBV7-2 and TRBJ2-7, with D perhaps TRBD2 (6 bases). CDR1 and CDR2 from the germline V gene are SGHTA and FQGNSA. The CDR3 totals 14 residues. Trimming took off 3 bases at V and 4 bases at J, with 13 bases between the two ends.

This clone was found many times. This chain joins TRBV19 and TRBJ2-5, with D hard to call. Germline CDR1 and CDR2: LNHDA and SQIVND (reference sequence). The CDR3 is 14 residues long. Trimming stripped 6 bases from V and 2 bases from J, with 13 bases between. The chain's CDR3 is CASSFMSAQETQYF. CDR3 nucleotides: TGTGCCAGTAGCTTCATGTCCGCGCAAGAGACCCAGTACTTC.

The CDR3 loop reads CASSPGQTYEQYF. The CDR3, as DNA: TGTGCCAGCAGCCCTGGACAGACCTACGAGCAGTACTTC. The genes are TRBV14 and TRBJ2-7; maybe TRBD1 (6 bases). The V gene's germline CDR1 is SGHDN and CDR2 FVKESK. The V and J ends lost 4 bases and 2 bases respectively, with 9 bases between them. The CDR3 covers 13 residues.

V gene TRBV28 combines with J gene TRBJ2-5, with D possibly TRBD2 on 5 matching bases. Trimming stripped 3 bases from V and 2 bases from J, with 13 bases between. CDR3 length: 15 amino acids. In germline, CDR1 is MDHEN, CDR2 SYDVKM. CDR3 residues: CASSFQLVGQETQYF. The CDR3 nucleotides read TGTGCCAGCAGTTTCCAACTAGTGGGACAAGAGACCCAGTACTTC.

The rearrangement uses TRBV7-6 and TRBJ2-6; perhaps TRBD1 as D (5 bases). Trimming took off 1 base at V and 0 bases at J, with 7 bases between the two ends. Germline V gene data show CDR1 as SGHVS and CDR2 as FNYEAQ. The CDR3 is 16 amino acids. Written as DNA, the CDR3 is TGTGCCAGCAGCTTAGGACAGAGCTCTGGGGCCAACGTCCTGACTTTC. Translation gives CASSLGQSSGANVLTF.

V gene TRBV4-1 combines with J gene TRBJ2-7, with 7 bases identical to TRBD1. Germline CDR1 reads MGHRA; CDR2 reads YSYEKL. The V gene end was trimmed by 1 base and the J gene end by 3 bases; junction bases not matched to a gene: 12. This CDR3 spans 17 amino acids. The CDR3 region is CASSQGLDRENRYEQYF. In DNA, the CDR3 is TGCGCCAGCAGCCAAGGTCTAGACAGGGAAAACCGCTACGAGCAGTACTTC.

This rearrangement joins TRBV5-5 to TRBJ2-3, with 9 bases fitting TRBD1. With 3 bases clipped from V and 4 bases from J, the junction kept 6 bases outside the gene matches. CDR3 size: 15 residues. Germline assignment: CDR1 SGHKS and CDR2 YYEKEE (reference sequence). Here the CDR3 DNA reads TGTGCCAGCAGCTCGGGACAGGGTGGATCAGATACGCAGTATTTT. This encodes CASSSGQGGSDTQYF.

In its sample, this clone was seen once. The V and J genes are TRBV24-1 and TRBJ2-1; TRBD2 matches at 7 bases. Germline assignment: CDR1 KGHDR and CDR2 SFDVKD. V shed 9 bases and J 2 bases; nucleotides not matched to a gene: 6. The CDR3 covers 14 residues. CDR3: CATGGGPTYNEQFF. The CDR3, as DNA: TGTGCCACCGGGGGGGGACCTACCTACAATGAGCAGTTCTTC.

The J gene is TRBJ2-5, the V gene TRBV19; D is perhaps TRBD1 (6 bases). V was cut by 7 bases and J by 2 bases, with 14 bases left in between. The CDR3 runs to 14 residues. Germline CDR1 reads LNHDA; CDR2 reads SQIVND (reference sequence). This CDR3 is CASTSGQLQETQYF. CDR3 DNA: TGTGCCAGTACCTCCGGACAGCTACAAGAGACCCAGTACTTC.

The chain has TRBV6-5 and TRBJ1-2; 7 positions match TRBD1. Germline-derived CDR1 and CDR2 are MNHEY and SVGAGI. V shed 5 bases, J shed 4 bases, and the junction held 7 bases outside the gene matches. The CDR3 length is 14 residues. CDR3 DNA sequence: TGTGCCAGCAGTAACCGGGGACAGTCCTATGGCTACACCTTC. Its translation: CASSNRGQSYGYTF.

The DNA of the CDR3 is TGTGCCAGCAGCCAAGGGGCCACTGAAGCTTTCTTT. It codes for CASSQGATEAFF. The V gene is TRBV3-1 (or the pseudogene TRBV3-2), the J gene TRBJ1-1, with D hard to call. Germline V CDR1 and CDR2: LGHDT, YNNKEL (reference sequence). This CDR3 has 12 amino acids. V dropped 1 base and J dropped 4 bases, with 4 bases sitting between them.

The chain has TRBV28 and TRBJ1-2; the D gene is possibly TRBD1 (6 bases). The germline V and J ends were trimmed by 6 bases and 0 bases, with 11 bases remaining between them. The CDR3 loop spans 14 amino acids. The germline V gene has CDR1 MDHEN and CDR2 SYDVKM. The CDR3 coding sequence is TGTGCCAGCAGACGGGACACATCTAACTATGGCTACACCTTC. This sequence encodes CASRRDTSNYGYTF.

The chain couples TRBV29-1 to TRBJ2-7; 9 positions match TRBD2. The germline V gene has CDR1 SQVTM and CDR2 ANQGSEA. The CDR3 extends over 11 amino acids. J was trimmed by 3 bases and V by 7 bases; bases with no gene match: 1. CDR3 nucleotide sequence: TGCAGCGGGACTAGCGACTACGAGCAGTACTTC. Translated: CSGTSDYEQYF.

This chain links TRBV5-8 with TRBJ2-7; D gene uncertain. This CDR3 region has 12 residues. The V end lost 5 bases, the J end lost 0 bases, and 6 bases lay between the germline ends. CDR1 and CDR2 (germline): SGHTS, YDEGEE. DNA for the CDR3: TGTGCCAGCAGGCTAGACTCCTACGAGCAGTACTTC. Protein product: CASRLDSYEQYF.

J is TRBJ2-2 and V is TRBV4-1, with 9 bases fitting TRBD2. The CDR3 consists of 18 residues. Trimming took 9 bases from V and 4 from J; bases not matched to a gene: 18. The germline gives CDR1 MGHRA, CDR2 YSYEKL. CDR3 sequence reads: CARPGTVNGTSITGELFF. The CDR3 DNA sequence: TGCGCCAGACCAGGGACAGTAAACGGGACTAGCATCACCGGGGAGCTGTTTTTT.

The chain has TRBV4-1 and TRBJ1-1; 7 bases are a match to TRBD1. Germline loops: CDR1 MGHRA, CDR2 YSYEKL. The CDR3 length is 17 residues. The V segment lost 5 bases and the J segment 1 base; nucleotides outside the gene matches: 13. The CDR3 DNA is TGCGCCAGCAGCGCGGCCGGGACAGCTCGACAGAACACTGAAGCTTTCTTT. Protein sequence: CASSAAGTARQNTEAFF.

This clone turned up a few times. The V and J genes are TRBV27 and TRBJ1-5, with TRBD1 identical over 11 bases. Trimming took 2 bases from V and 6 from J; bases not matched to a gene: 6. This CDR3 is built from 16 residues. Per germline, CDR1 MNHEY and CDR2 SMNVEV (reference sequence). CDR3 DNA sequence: TGTGCCAGCAGTTTAATAGGGACAGGGGGAGGTCAGCCCCAGCATTTT. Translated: CASSLIGTGGGQPQHF.

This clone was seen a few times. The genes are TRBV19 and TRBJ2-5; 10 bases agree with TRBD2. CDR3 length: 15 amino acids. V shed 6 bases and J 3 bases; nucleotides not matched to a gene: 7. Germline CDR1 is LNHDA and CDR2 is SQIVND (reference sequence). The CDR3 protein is CASSLTSGAEETQYF. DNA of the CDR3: TGTGCCAGTAGCCTAACTAGCGGGGCCGAAGAGACCCAGTACTTC.

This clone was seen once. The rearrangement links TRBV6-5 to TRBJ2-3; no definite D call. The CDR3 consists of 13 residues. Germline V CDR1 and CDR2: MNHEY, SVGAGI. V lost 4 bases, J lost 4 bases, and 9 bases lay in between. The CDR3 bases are TGTGCCAGCAGTTTTCAACTGGCAGATACGCAGTATTTT. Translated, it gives CASSFQLADTQYF.

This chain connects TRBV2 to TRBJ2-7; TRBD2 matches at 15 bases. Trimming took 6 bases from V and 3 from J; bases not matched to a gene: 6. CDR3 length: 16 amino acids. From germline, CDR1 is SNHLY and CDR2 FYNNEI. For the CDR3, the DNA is TGTGCCAGCAGGCAAGGACTAGCGGGAGGGCTCTACGAGCAGTACTTC. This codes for CASRQGLAGGLYEQYF.

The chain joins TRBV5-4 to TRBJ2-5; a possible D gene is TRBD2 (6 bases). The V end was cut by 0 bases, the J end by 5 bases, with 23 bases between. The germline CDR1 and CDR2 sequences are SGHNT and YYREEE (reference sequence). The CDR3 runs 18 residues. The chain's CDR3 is CASSLETTTRERGETQYF. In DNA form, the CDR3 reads TGTGCCAGCAGCTTGGAGACAACCACTCGGGAGAGAGGGGAGACCCAGTACTTC.

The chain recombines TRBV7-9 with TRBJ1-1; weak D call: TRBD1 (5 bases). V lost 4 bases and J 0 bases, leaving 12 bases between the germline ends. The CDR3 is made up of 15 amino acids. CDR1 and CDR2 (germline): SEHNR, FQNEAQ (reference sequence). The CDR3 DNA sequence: TGTGCCAGCAGCTCCCGGGGGGAGATGAACACTGAAGCTTTCTTT. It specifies CASSSRGEMNTEAFF.

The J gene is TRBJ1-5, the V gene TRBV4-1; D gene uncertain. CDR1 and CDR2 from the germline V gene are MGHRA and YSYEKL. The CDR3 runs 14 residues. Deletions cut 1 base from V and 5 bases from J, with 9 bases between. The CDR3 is CASSQGRADQPQHF. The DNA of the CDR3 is TGCGCCAGCAGCCAAGGGAGGGCGGATCAGCCCCAGCATTTT.